The text below deals with one T cell receptor (beta chain). This specimen comes from a study of T cell changes during pregnancy in multiple sclerosis. Here immunoSEQ multiplex PCR was the method, and the copy in TCRdb shows in-frame clones only, minus some. This sample has 100,000 to 140,000 clones; under 95% occur once, and the top ten carry around 0.8%. Looked up from germline, CDR1 is LGHNA and CDR2 is YNFKEQ. This CDR3 has 16 amino acids. Trimming at V came to 4 bases and at J to 1 base, leaving 9 bases not matched to a gene. The TCR was taken from a female donor in good health, enrolled as a control in a pregnancy study. The sequencing used peripheral blood, collected in the third trimester of pregnancy. The gene calls are TRBV4-2 and TRBJ2-5, with 7 bases aligning to TRBD2. CDR3 protein: CASSPQASGTQETQYF. CDR3 nucleotides: TGTGCCAGCAGCCCTCAGGCTAGCGGCACCCAAGAGACCCAGTACTTC.